The clone carrying this T cell receptor beta chain occurred a few times. RNA transcripts provided the source from which TCR beta CDR3 regions were amplified. An initial round of RT-PCR targeting the TCR CDR3 relied on the HTBI primer set. One entry per CDR3 protein results from TCRdb running MiXCR on the multiplex PCR reads. The table has around 690,000 distinct CDR3 sequences, 17% seen once. This entry belongs to a study of T cells in Graves' hyperthyroidism and ophthalmopathy. Patients aged 18 to 65 had newly diagnosed hyperthyroidism that had lasted under 2 months. The clonotype was recovered from a man in his fifties with Graves' hyperthyroidism. Sequenced input: blood.

CDR3: CASTGGAKNEKLFF. For the CDR3, the DNA is TGTGCCAGCACAGGGGGGGCCAAAAATGAAAAACTGTTTTTT. The chain combines TRBV28 with TRBJ1-4; 7 bases fit TRBD1. The CDR3 contains 14 residues. From germline, CDR1 is MDHEN and CDR2 SYDVKM. Trimming removed 7 bases from V and 5 bases from J; junction bases left unmatched: 7.